This TCR beta chain is from a study of T cell changes during pregnancy in multiple sclerosis (dated by TCRdb to the late 2010s). Study-wide context: The study looked at changes in the T cell repertoire across pregnancy in women with multiple sclerosis.

A single count supports this clone. Its binding antigen is unknown. The sample holds no much larger clone one base away, and base qualities are not on file. The protocol used for the library was the immunoSEQ multiplex PCR assay. TCRdb carries this immuneACCESS record with in-frame sequences only. Its versions omit some clonotypes, under half of them owing to an unresolved V gene in the studies checked, with the rest unexplained. Across this sample there are under 65,000 clones, with 91% seen only once. The leading ten clones occupy 1.2% of the sample. The germline V gene (reference sequence) gives CDR1 as GTSNPN and CDR2 as SVGIG. From its cysteine to its phenylalanine, the CDR3 spans 13 amino acids. Only the CDR3 DNA stays, 39 bases, in frame from base 1. V has 5 bases trimmed and J has 7 bases trimmed; junction bases matching no gene number 10.

The receptor's source is a female donor in good health, enrolled as a control in a pregnancy study. Source: peripheral blood, taken after pregnancy. This chain joins TRBV30 to TRBJ1-1, and TRBD1 matches 7 of the central bases. The DNA sequence is as follows: TGTGCCTGGTGGGACAGAGTGAGCCGTGAAGCTTTCTTT. Translated, it reads CAWWDRVSREAFF.